The 14 T cell receptor beta chains below all came from one sample that was sequenced in a study of blood T cell repertoires in COVID-19. Sequenced by immunoSEQ multiplex PCR; TCRdb stores in-frame clones only, minus some. The sample has some 88,000 clones; 86% are singletons. The sequenced material came from peripheral blood. These receptors came from a man aged 55-75 years with acute or convalescent COVID-19.

This clone has a single count. The chain recombines TRBV6-5 with TRBJ2-7; TRBD2 might be the D (6 bases). Trimming cost V 7 bases and J 0 bases, with 16 bases left between them. This CDR3 is built from 15 residues. The germline gives CDR1 MNHEY, CDR2 SVGAGI. Written as DNA, the CDR3 is TGTGCCAGCAAGGAGGGCACTAGCCGCTCCTACGAGCAGTACTTC. Translated: CASKEGTSRSYEQYF.

The count of this clone is one. The V and J genes are TRBV5-4 and TRBJ2-7; a possible D gene is TRBD2 (5 bases). Germline V gene sequence: CDR1 SGHNT, CDR2 YYREEE (reference sequence). The CDR3 consists of 14 residues. The V and J ends lost 3 bases and 6 bases respectively, with 16 bases between them. This CDR3 reads CASSSLARPVEQYF. The CDR3 bases are TGTGCCAGCAGCTCATTAGCGAGGCCGGTCGAGCAGTACTTC.

The chain has TRBV7-2 and TRBJ2-2, with D unclear. The CDR3 is made up of 13 amino acids. Germline CDR1 is SGHTA and CDR2 is FQGNSA. Deletions cut 2 bases from V and 6 bases from J, with 7 bases between. As DNA, the CDR3 is TGTGCCAGCAGCTTATTTTCTGCCGGGGAGCTGTTTTTT. This gives the protein CASSLFSAGELFF.

This clone was found a few times. The chain uses TRBV5-4 and TRBJ1-5; TRBD1 agrees at 7 bases. In germline, CDR1 is SGHNT, CDR2 YYREEE (reference sequence). This CDR3 spans 14 amino acids. V shed 4 bases and J 6 bases; nucleotides not matched to a gene: 7. CDR3 protein: CASSRDRESQPQHF. Written as DNA, the CDR3 is TGTGCCAGCAGCCGAGACAGGGAAAGTCAGCCCCAGCATTTT.

V usage is TRBV7-6 and J usage is TRBJ2-7; 7 nucleotides match TRBD2. Germline-derived CDR1 and CDR2 are SGHVS and FNYEAQ. The CDR3 loop spans 15 amino acids. V shed 6 bases, J shed 6 bases, and the junction held 14 bases outside the gene matches. CDR3 amino acids: CASSPGLGPSVEQYF. The DNA for the CDR3 is TGTGCCAGCAGTCCCGGACTAGGCCCTTCGGTCGAGCAGTACTTC. Using reference TRBV7-6 and TRBJ2-7 for the parts outside the CDR3, the full variable domain is GAGVSQSPRYKVTKRGQDVALRCDPISGHVSLYWYRQALGQGPEFLTYFNYEAQQDKSGLPNDRFSAERPEGSISTLTIQRTEQRDSAMYRCASSPGLGPSVEQYFGPGTRLTVT.

V and J are TRBV12-5 and TRBJ1-4; no firm D call. In germline, CDR1 is LGHNT, CDR2 FRNRAP. The ends were cut back, 5 bases at V and 0 bases at J, with 7 bases in the middle. The CDR3 runs 14 residues. CDR3 DNA sequence: TGTGCTAGTGGTCCTCAGTCAACTAATGAAAAACTGTTTTTT. It yields the protein CASGPQSTNEKLFF.

The V call is TRBV5-4, the J call TRBJ2-7, with 8 bases fitting TRBD2. V was pared by 0 bases and J by 0 bases, with 2 bases of the junction left unmatched. CDR1 SGHNT and CDR2 YYREEE come from the germline V gene (reference sequence). CDR3 length: 15 amino acids. This CDR3 is CASSLAGGSSYEQYF. CDR3 bases: TGTGCCAGCAGCTTGGCGGGGGGGAGCTCCTACGAGCAGTACTTC.

This chain joins TRBV7-6 and TRBJ2-5; TRBD2 aligns across 8 bases. Unmatched junction bases numbered 7, after V lost 1 base and J lost 6 bases. This CDR3 has 15 residues. Germline CDR1 reads SGHVS; CDR2 reads FNYEAQ. The CDR3 spells CASSLELGGEKTQYF. In DNA, the CDR3 is TGTGCCAGCAGCTTAGAGCTCGGGGGGGAGAAGACCCAGTACTTC.

This chain connects TRBV30 to TRBJ1-1; 11 bases agree with TRBD1. This CDR3 has 14 residues. Germline V CDR1 and CDR2: GTSNPN, SVGIG (reference sequence). V lost 1 base and J lost 5; bases outside the gene matches: 3. CDR3 region: CAWSAGTGGTEAFF. CDR3 DNA sequence: TGTGCCTGGAGTGCCGGGACAGGGGGGACTGAAGCTTTCTTT. The variable domain in full, completed from reference TRBV30 and TRBJ1-1, reads SQTIHQWPATLVQPVGSPLSLECTVEGTSNPNLYWYRQAAGRGLQLLFYSVGIGQISSEVPQNLSASRPQDRQFILSSKKLLLSDSGFYLCAWSAGTGGTEAFFGQGTRLTVV.

The chain links TRBV7-9 to TRBJ2-1; 8 bases are shared with TRBD2. After removal of 9 bases from V and 7 bases from J, the junction contained 11 bases not matched to a gene. The CDR3 has 14 amino acids. The germline gives CDR1 SEHNR, CDR2 FQNEAQ (reference sequence). The CDR3 is CASGREGVRNEQFF. CDR3 in DNA: TGTGCCAGTGGACGGGAGGGGGTGAGGAATGAGCAGTTCTTC.

The CDR3 region has the DNA TGCGCCAGCAGCTTTTCAGGGAACACTGAAGCTTTCTTT. Its translation: CASSFSGNTEAFF. The chain uses TRBV5-1 and TRBJ1-1, with D hard to call. V was pared by 2 bases and J by 1 base, with 6 bases between. Germline lookup yields CDR1 SGHRS and CDR2 YFSETQ. This CDR3 spans 13 amino acids.

CDR3 nucleotides: TGTGCCAGCAGCTTACCTCCCTCGGAGACCCAGTACTTC. Amino acid sequence: CASSLPPSETQYF. The chain combines TRBV7-8 with TRBJ2-5; D remains unclear. Germline assignment: CDR1 SGHVS and CDR2 FQNEAQ. CDR3 length: 13 residues. V lost 2 bases and J lost 5, with 9 bases in between.

J is TRBJ2-1 and V is TRBV5-1, with 8 bases lining up with TRBD1. After removal of 0 bases from V and 10 bases from J, the junction contained 6 bases not matched to a gene. The CDR3 totals 14 residues. Germline V lookup: CDR1 SGHRS, CDR2 YFSETQ. The CDR3, as DNA: TGCGCCAGCAGCTTGGAGCCCGGGACAGGCGAGCAGTTCTTC. Translated: CASSLEPGTGEQFF.

The V call is TRBV5-1, the J call TRBJ1-1, with D possibly being TRBD1 (5 bases). The length of the CDR3 is 15 residues. V lost 0 bases to trimming and J lost 2 bases, with 11 bases between them. Germline assignment: CDR1 SGHRS and CDR2 YFSETQ. DNA of the CDR3: TGCGCCAGCAGCTTGGACCACAGGTCAAACACTGAAGCTTTCTTT. As protein: CASSLDHRSNTEAFF.